These T cell receptor beta chains were read from a single sample in a study of post-analysis software for immune sequencing data. TCRdb called the PCR reads again in MiXCR, with one record for every CDR3 protein. The table lists roughly 430,000 distinct CDR3 sequences, 30% to 45% of them singletons. The source material was blood. The receptors shown here come from a girl aged 2 to 10 with multiple sclerosis. Both conserved end residues are trimmed from each CDR3.

j_call: TRBJ2-1; v_call: TRBV20-1; cdr3_length: 12; cdr3_aa: SAKRTGGYNEQF
j_call: TRBJ2-1; v_call: TRBV29-1; cdr3_length: 11; cdr3_aa: SVAAGVINEQF
j_call: TRBJ2-5; v_call: TRBV12-3/TRBV12-4; cdr3_length: 16; cdr3_aa: TSSLEYLDRGLQETQY
j_call: TRBJ2-7; v_call: TRBV5-1; cdr3_length: 10; cdr3_aa: ASSLVLNEQY
j_call: TRBJ2-5; v_call: TRBV18; cdr3_length: 13; cdr3_aa: ASSPQEAAGETQY
j_call: TRBJ2-3; v_call: TRBV15; cdr3_length: 14; cdr3_aa: ATSRDIHLNTDTQY
j_call: TRBJ2-5; v_call: TRBV5-1; cdr3_length: 12; cdr3_aa: ASSFGSVQETQY
j_call: NA; v_call: TRBV12-3/TRBV12-4; cdr3_length: 13; cdr3_aa: ASSQRDRGRETQY
j_call: TRBJ1-2; v_call: TRBV12-3/TRBV12-4; cdr3_length: 13; cdr3_aa: ASSSPATGDHGYT
j_call: TRBJ2-3; v_call: TRBV20-1; cdr3_length: 10; cdr3_aa: SAAVRTDTQY
j_call: TRBJ1-5; v_call: TRBV5-1; cdr3_length: 13; cdr3_aa: ASSLSGTDNQPQH
j_call: TRBJ2-1; v_call: TRBV30; cdr3_length: 12; cdr3_aa: ACPMGGQGNEQF
j_call: TRBJ2-7; v_call: TRBV6-5; cdr3_length: 13; cdr3_aa: ASKTWQGGNYEQY
j_call: TRBJ2-7; v_call: TRBV20-1; cdr3_length: 13; cdr3_aa: SARDRPIRSYEQY
j_call: TRBJ2-7; v_call: TRBV28; cdr3_length: 12; cdr3_aa: ASSSRLAGGEQY
j_call: TRBJ2-7; v_call: TRBV12-3/TRBV12-4; cdr3_length: 13; cdr3_aa: ASSFFPSGTYEQY
j_call: TRBJ2-6; v_call: TRBV4-2; cdr3_length: 14; cdr3_aa: ASSKATTTGANVLT
j_call: NA; v_call: TRBV18; cdr3_length: 12; cdr3_aa: ASSPNPTPYEQY
j_call: TRBJ2-3; v_call: TRBV4-3; cdr3_length: 11; cdr3_aa: ASSQEMRDTQY
j_call: TRBJ1-1; v_call: TRBV5-1; cdr3_length: 12; cdr3_aa: ASSLVGGETEAF
j_call: TRBJ2-1; v_call: TRBV5-1; cdr3_length: 13; cdr3_aa: ASSLVAVGDNEQF
j_call: TRBJ1-2; v_call: TRBV12-3/TRBV12-4; cdr3_length: 12; cdr3_aa: ASTRQGSNYGYT
j_call: TRBJ1-2; v_call: TRBV9; cdr3_length: 9; cdr3_aa: ASSPGPGYT
j_call: TRBJ1-1; v_call: TRBV6-5; cdr3_length: 11; cdr3_aa: ATTTGVKTEAF
j_call: TRBJ2-5; v_call: TRBV4-1; cdr3_length: 14; cdr3_aa: ASSQSRTSGGETQY
j_call: TRBJ2-3; v_call: TRBV12-3/TRBV12-4; cdr3_length: 13; cdr3_aa: ARSLAGGRRDTQY
j_call: TRBJ2-1; v_call: TRBV20-1; cdr3_length: 14; cdr3_aa: SASGTSGTLYNEQF
j_call: TRBJ2-5; v_call: TRBV11-2; cdr3_length: 13; cdr3_aa: ASSPRPGRIETQY
j_call: TRBJ2-7; v_call: TRBV28; cdr3_length: 11; cdr3_aa: ASTSQGSGEQY
j_call: TRBJ2-1; v_call: TRBV5-1; cdr3_length: 12; cdr3_aa: ASIGSPNSNEQF
j_call: TRBJ2-4; v_call: TRBV18; cdr3_length: 10; cdr3_aa: ASSPGEFSQY
j_call: TRBJ1-6; v_call: TRBV7-2; cdr3_length: 16; cdr3_aa: ASSLLQAKRTYNSPLH
j_call: TRBJ2-1; v_call: TRBV28; cdr3_length: 10; cdr3_aa: ASVEGYNEQF